This TCR beta chain was documented in a study of cytomegalovirus exposure and HLA in healthy donors. Per germline, CDR1 LGHNA and CDR2 YSLEER. The CDR3 is made up of 17 amino acids. Between the trimmed V and J ends, which lost 0 bases and 2 bases, there was a span of 14 bases. PCR amplification relied on 60 Vbeta primers (plus 13 Jbeta primers). Repertoires were generated with immunoSEQ multiplex PCR, while TCRdb's copy carries only in-frame clones and drops some. Among some 69,000 clones, around 66% were seen once, and the ten largest hold 14%. Findings and caveats of the study: Rarity characterized most TCR sequences, yet some public TCRs appeared in many donors. The study recorded 150 to 200 TCR beta chains that were cytomegalovirus-associated. Analysis was carried out at a later point, and it linked a missense DCLRE1C variant to TCR beta V- and J-gene trimming. A later analysis showed TCR association rates differing by HLA locus, peaking at DRB1 and lowest at HLA-C.

Details on this clone: The antigen remains undetermined.

The origin of this receptor is a male donor in good health and CMV-seropositive. The chain recombines TRBV4-3 with TRBJ1-5; no definite D call. Sequencing input: PBMCs. The chain's CDR3 is CASSQDWAAEGNQPQHF. DNA for the CDR3: TGCGCCAGCAGCCAAGATTGGGCAGCCGAAGGCAATCAGCCCCAGCATTTT.